This TCR beta chain was recovered during a study of blood T cell repertoires in COVID-19. At the level of the study: There were acute and convalescent COVID-19 samples, and they came from the United States, Italy and Spain. PBMCs, B-cell-depleted T cells, or T cells provided the cDNA or gDNA that made up the material.

Per the study methods: Estimated nucleated cell counts came from reference gene primer amplification. Sequenced by immunoSEQ multiplex PCR; TCRdb stores in-frame clones only, minus some. For V, J and clone size, that table is used; D and trimming come from the DNA. The profile shows about 200,000 clones, around 80% of them singletons. The CDR3 spans 18 residues. Germline CDR1 is KGHSH and CDR2 is LQKENI. Germline trimming cut 3 bases from V and 6 bases from J; bases unmatched to any gene: 14. J is TRBJ2-7 and V is TRBV18, with TRBD2 matching over 13 bases. The source material was peripheral blood. The TCR sequence derives from a woman aged 65 to 85 with acute or convalescent COVID-19. Written as DNA, the CDR3 is TGTGCCAGCTCACCCACTAGCGGGAGGGCCCTGGGAAACCCCGAGCAGTACTTC. This encodes CASSPTSGRALGNPEQYF.